The TCR beta chain described here comes from a study of cytomegalovirus exposure and HLA in healthy donors. Trimming cost V 3 bases and J 5 bases, with 18 bases left between them. Per germline, CDR1 MNHNY and CDR2 SVGAGI (reference sequence). The CDR3 totals 16 residues. The donors formed part of the roughly 110-subject validation cohort, distinct from the roughly 700-subject first cohort. The repertoire was sequenced with immunoSEQ multiplex PCR; TCRdb's copy has only in-frame clones and lacks some. Of under 250,000 clones detected, about nine tenths appear once; the ten largest clones hold more than 1%.

The clonotype comes from a woman between 18 and 29 years old in good health and CMV-seronegative. Material for sequencing was PBMCs. This sequence joins TRBV6-6 and TRBJ2-3; maybe TRBD1 (6 bases). This CDR3 reads CASSYLAGQIGDTQYF. The CDR3, as DNA: TGTGCCAGCAGTTATCTAGCTGGACAGATAGGAGATACGCAGTATTTT.